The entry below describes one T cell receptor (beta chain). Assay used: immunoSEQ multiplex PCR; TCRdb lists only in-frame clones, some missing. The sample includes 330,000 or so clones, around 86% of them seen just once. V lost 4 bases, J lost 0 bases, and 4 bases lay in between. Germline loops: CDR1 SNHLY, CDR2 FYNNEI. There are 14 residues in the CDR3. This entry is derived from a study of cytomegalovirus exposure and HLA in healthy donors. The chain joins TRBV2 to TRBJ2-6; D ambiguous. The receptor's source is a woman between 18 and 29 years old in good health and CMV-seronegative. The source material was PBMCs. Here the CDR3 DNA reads TGTGCCAGCAGTGGCTACTCTGGGGCCAACGTCCTGACTTTC. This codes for CASSGYSGANVLTF.